Below, 15 T cell receptor beta chains from the same sample are listed, as sequenced in a study of T cells expressing NK-cell markers. TCRdb reprocessed the 5' RACE reads and stores each CDR3 protein as one record, lacking DNA. The sample totals about 460,000 distinct CDR3 sequences. Sequencing was performed on blood T cells: a sorted CD56 or NKG2C T cell subset, CD4+ or CD8+ T cells, or bulk PBMC T cells (not recorded which). These receptors were taken from a woman aged 45 to 65 in good health.

The V and J genes are TRBV19 and TRBJ2-1; without DNA, the TCRdb call of TRBD2 cannot be checked. In germline, CDR1 is LNHDA, CDR2 SQIVND (reference sequence). CDR3 length equals 14 residues. CDR3 region: CASMRTSRYNEQFF.

The chain has TRBV6-1 and TRBJ1-5. This CDR3 comprises 13 residues. Germline V gene lookup returns CDR1 MNHNS and CDR2 SASEGT. CDR3 amino acids: CASTYSPNQPQHF.

The chain has TRBV5-1 and TRBJ2-1; TCRdb's D call of TRBD2 is untestable without DNA. Germline V gene data show CDR1 as SGHRS and CDR2 as YFSETQ. The CDR3 runs to 15 residues. The CDR3 here is CASSFGLDFYNEQFF. The full variable domain, with the rest looked up from reference TRBV5-1 and TRBJ2-1, is KAGVTQTPRYLIKTRGQQVTLSCSPISGHRSVSWYQQTPGQGLQFLFEYFSETQRNKGNFPGRFSGRQFSNSRSEMNVSTLELGDSALYLCASSFGLDFYNEQFFGPGTRLTVL.

J is TRBJ1-2 and V is TRBV5-1. Germline V gene sequence: CDR1 SGHRS, CDR2 YFSETQ. This CDR3 is 14 amino acids long. This chain's CDR3 is CASSLEADAAGYTF.

The chain employs TRBV5-4 and TRBJ2-1; TCRdb calls TRBD1, which cannot be checked without DNA. The length of the CDR3 is 15 residues. Germline assignment: CDR1 SGHNT and CDR2 YYREEE (reference sequence). This chain's CDR3 is CASSLAGAPVGEQFF. The full variable domain, completed using reference TRBV5-4 and TRBJ2-1, is ETGVTQSPTHLIKTRGQQVTLRCSSQSGHNTVSWYQQALGQGPQFIFQYYREEENGRGNFPPRFSGLQFPNYSSELNVNALELDDSALYLCASSLAGAPVGEQFFGPGTRLTVL.

The J gene is TRBJ2-1, the V gene TRBV20-1; lacking DNA, the TRBD2 call made by TCRdb goes unchecked. The CDR3 extends over 15 amino acids. The germline CDR1 and CDR2 sequences are DFQATT and SNEGSKA (reference sequence). The CDR3 protein is CSALTGTSVSNEQFF.

The chain joins TRBV5-1 to TRBJ2-5; the TCRdb D gene call, TRBD1, has no DNA to confirm it. From germline, CDR1 is SGHRS and CDR2 YFSETQ. The CDR3 has 16 residues. The CDR3 here is CASSLASRGRRETQYF.

This chain connects TRBV28 to TRBJ2-5; TCRdb outputs TRBD1, but without DNA this stays unchecked. This CDR3 comprises 12 residues. Germline loops: CDR1 MDHEN, CDR2 SYDVKM. CDR3 region: CATSGEQETQYF.

J is TRBJ2-1 and V is TRBV6-5; the TRBD1 assignment by TCRdb is unverifiable without DNA. The CDR3 runs to 13 residues. Per the germline V gene, CDR1 is MNHEY and CDR2 is SVGAGI. CDR3 in amino acids: CASRHRGKNEQFF.

The V gene is TRBV14, the J gene TRBJ2-3; the D gene TCRdb calls, TRBD2, cannot be checked with no DNA. The CDR3 covers 16 residues. The germline CDR1 and CDR2 sequences are SGHDN and FVKESK. CDR3 amino acids: CASSPLTSGSPNTQYF.

The chain combines TRBV12-3 or TRBV12-4 with TRBJ1-4. The CDR3 runs 16 residues. CDR3 protein: CASSSLGLVTNEKLFF.

The chain links TRBV12-3 or TRBV12-4 to TRBJ1-5. The CDR3 runs to 15 residues. The CDR3: CASSYGRLSNQPQHF.

This rearrangement joins TRBV4-1 to TRBJ1-2. Germline CDR1 reads MGHRA; CDR2 reads YSYEKL. The CDR3 loop spans 15 amino acids. The CDR3 is CASSRARVENYGYTF.

The chain carries TRBV5-6 and TRBJ2-7; the D gene TCRdb calls, TRBD1, cannot be checked with no DNA. The V gene's germline CDR1 is SGHDT and CDR2 YYEEEE. This CDR3 contains 14 residues. The CDR3 here is CASSAGTGIGEQYF.

This chain links TRBV28 with TRBJ2-5; TCRdb gives TRBD1 as the D gene, but with no DNA this cannot be confirmed. Per the germline V gene, CDR1 is MDHEN and CDR2 is SYDVKM. The CDR3 sequence is 16 residues long. CDR3 in amino acids: CASRPRKGDEQETQYF.